This paragraph reports one T cell receptor beta chain. The antigen is unknown. This entry belongs to a study of radiotherapy plus CTLA-4 blockade in lung cancer. Study as a whole: Disease control was present in roughly 30% of patients, and objective responses in under 20%.

Method: immunoSEQ multiplex PCR; TCRdb's copy keeps in-frame clones and lacks some. This sample has 55,000 to 85,000 clones, with around 76% found just once. Points from the study as a whole: Among blood TCR repertoires after radiotherapy plus ipilimumab, tumor-derived clones expanded. The best prediction of response reportedly came from early blood T cell clone dynamics, with interferon-beta.

CDR3 length equals 14 residues. CDR1 is GTSNPN, CDR2 SVGIG, per germline (reference sequence). V lost 8 bases to trimming and J lost 8 bases; unmatched junction nucleotides: 13. Chemo-refractory metastatic non-small-cell lung cancer patients were treated with focal radiation plus CTLA-4 blockade with ipilimumab. The input for sequencing was peripheral blood, taken from a patient treated with radiotherapy plus ipilimumab. This clonotype was obtained from a human donor with non-small cell lung cancer whose response to radiotherapy plus ipilimumab could not be evaluated. Some clones in this sample may be carry-over from other donors' samples. The chain joins TRBV30 to TRBJ2-1; 9 bases are a match to TRBD1. CDR3 loop: CATEGDRVRDEQFF. CDR3 in DNA: TGTGCCACCGAGGGGGACAGGGTTCGGGATGAGCAGTTCTTC.